Presented here are 24 T cell receptor beta chains from one specimen sequenced in a study of blood T cell repertoires in COVID-19. Only in-frame clones appear in the TCRdb table, and some are missing; sequencing was by immunoSEQ multiplex PCR. The repertoire includes 120,000 or so clones, 74% of them detected once, and more than 5.5% sits in the top ten. The sequencing input was peripheral blood. The receptors derive from a man between 60 and 75 years old with acute or convalescent COVID-19.

The J gene is TRBJ1-2, the V gene TRBV19; D is unresolved. The germline gives CDR1 LNHDA, CDR2 SQIVND (reference sequence). With 3 bases removed from V and 8 bases from J, the gap between germline ends came to 19 bases. This CDR3 has 15 residues. The CDR3 region has the DNA TGTGCCAGTAGTATTTTCCAGGCAAGAGTCGGCGGCTACACCTTC. It translates to CASSIFQARVGGYTF.

The rearrangement uses TRBV12-5 and TRBJ1-6; TRBD1 matches 7 bases. There are 18 residues in the CDR3. Germline trimming cut 4 bases from V and 0 bases from J; bases unmatched to any gene: 9. Germline V gene data show CDR1 as LGHNT and CDR2 as FRNRAP. The CDR3 sequence is CASGSYPGGSSYNSPLHF. The CDR3 nucleotides are TGTGCTAGTGGTTCTTACCCAGGGGGTAGCTCCTATAATTCACCCCTCCACTTT.

This clone was observed a handful of times. J is TRBJ2-1 and V is TRBV20-1; 9 bases are a match to TRBD2. Germline-derived CDR1 and CDR2 are DFQATT and SNEGSKA (reference sequence). The CDR3 has 14 amino acids. Trimming cost V 3 bases and J 10 bases; bases outside gene matches: 10. The CDR3 protein is CSASRVRAGGEQFF. Here the CDR3 DNA reads TGCAGTGCTAGTCGGGTTAGAGCGGGAGGCGAGCAGTTCTTC.

This clone showed up just a few times. The chain uses TRBV28 and TRBJ1-1; possible D gene TRBD1, 6 bases. The CDR3 spans 17 residues. The V and J ends lost 3 bases and 0 bases respectively, with 17 bases between them. In germline, CDR1 is MDHEN, CDR2 SYDVKM. CDR3 sequence (DNA): TGTGCCAGCAGTTTTGGGGGAGTGGACAGTTTGAACACTGAAGCTTTCTTT. Protein product: CASSFGGVDSLNTEAFF. Full variable domain (remainder filled in from reference TRBV28 and TRBJ1-1): DVKVTQSSRYLVKRTGEKVFLECVQDMDHENMFWYRQDPGLGLRLIYFSYDVKMKEKGDIPEGYSVSREKKERFSLILESASTNQTSMYLCASSFGGVDSLNTEAFFGQGTRLTVV.

A remark on this clone: A junction boundary mismatches the germline segment, possibly from a read error. This chain joins TRBV7-3 and TRBJ2-7; D is ambiguous. The CDR3 runs 12 residues. The germline gives CDR1 SGHTA, CDR2 FQGTGA. CDR3 amino acids: CASSLDHYEQYF. CDR3 coding DNA: TGTGCCAGCAGCTTAGATCACTACGAGCAGTACTTT.

On this clone itself: The junction differs from germline at one of its ends, possibly a read error. This chain uses TRBV7-9 with TRBJ2-7, with TRBD2 identical over 10 bases. This CDR3 spans 15 amino acids. Per the germline V gene, CDR1 is SEHNR and CDR2 is FQNEAQ (reference sequence). CDR3 sequence: CASSIAGGSSYEQYF. Written as DNA, the CDR3 is TGTGCCAGCAGCATAGCGGGGGGAAGCTCCTACGAGCAGTACTTC.

The genes are TRBV3-1 (or the pseudogene TRBV3-2) and TRBJ2-3; 12 bases match TRBD2. Germline-derived CDR1 and CDR2 are LGHDT and YNNKEL (reference sequence). The CDR3 runs 14 residues. Germline trimming cut 7 bases from V and 6 bases from J; bases unmatched to any gene: 5. In nucleotides, the CDR3 is TGTGCCAGCAAGGAGACTAGCGGGAGTGATACGCAGTATTTT. This encodes CASKETSGSDTQYF.

The genes are TRBV4-1 and TRBJ2-1; TRBD2 aligns across 8 bases. The CDR3 has 17 amino acids. Germline values: CDR1 MGHRA, CDR2 YSYEKL. Trimming cost V 0 bases and J 7 bases; bases outside gene matches: 11. The CDR3 nucleotides are TGCGCCAGCAGCCAAGATCCCGGGGCTAGCGGGCGGAATGAGCAGTTCTTC. Translation: CASSQDPGASGRNEQFF.

The chain carries TRBV5-1 and TRBJ2-7; TRBD2 aligns across 10 bases. Germline lookup yields CDR1 SGHRS and CDR2 YFSETQ. V shed 4 bases and J 2 bases; nucleotides not matched to a gene: 12. The CDR3 is 17 residues long. CDR3 DNA: TGCGCCAGCAGCCCGCGGCAGCTAGCGGGAGACCCCTACGAGCAGTACTTC. It specifies CASSPRQLAGDPYEQYF. Variable domain in full (rest from reference TRBV5-1 and TRBJ2-7): KAGVTQTPRYLIKTRGQQVTLSCSPISGHRSVSWYQQTPGQGLQFLFEYFSETQRNKGNFPGRFSGRQFSNSRSEMNVSTLELGDSALYLCASSPRQLAGDPYEQYFGPGTRLTVT.

J is TRBJ2-5 and V is TRBV27, with D possibly TRBD1 on 5 matching bases. There are 16 residues in the CDR3. Trimming cost V 5 bases and J 4 bases, with 20 bases left between them. Germline V gene lookup returns CDR1 MNHEY and CDR2 SMNVEV (reference sequence). CDR3 sequence reads: CASSTPRQIGGETQYF. The CDR3 bases are TGTGCCAGCAGTACCCCCCGACAGATTGGCGGAGAGACCCAGTACTTC.

The chain joins TRBV7-2 to TRBJ2-2; D call uncertain. CDR1 is SGHTA and CDR2 is FQGNSA in the germline V gene. The V gene lost 5 bases and the J gene lost 2 bases, with 6 bases spanning the gap. The length of the CDR3 is 13 residues. CDR3 DNA: TGTGCCAGCAGCAATAAAAACACCGGGGAGCTGTTTTTT. Translating gives CASSNKNTGELFF.

V and J are TRBV5-1 and TRBJ2-2; 11 nucleotides match TRBD1. The CDR3 totals 15 residues. Germline V CDR1 and CDR2: SGHRS, YFSETQ. After removal of 5 bases from V and 5 bases from J, the junction contained 5 bases not matched to a gene. CDR3 sequence (DNA): TGCGCCAGCAGAATCGGGACAGGGGGGACCGGGGAGCTGTTTTTT. Amino acid sequence: CASRIGTGGTGELFF.

This rearrangement joins TRBV24-1 to TRBJ2-2, with D maybe TRBD2 (5 bases). With 9 bases removed from V and 1 base from J, the gap between germline ends came to 17 bases. The CDR3 extends over 16 amino acids. Germline CDR1 is KGHDR and CDR2 is SFDVKD. CDR3 nucleotides: TGTGCCACCCGTTTGAGTTCCAGCGGGAACACCGGGGAGCTGTTTTTT. Translating gives CATRLSSSGNTGELFF.

The rearrangement joins TRBV4-2 to TRBJ2-1; D perhaps matches TRBD2 (6 bases). Germline lookup yields CDR1 LGHNA and CDR2 YNFKEQ. With 1 base removed from V and 2 bases from J, the gap between germline ends came to 12 bases. CDR3 length equals 16 residues. The CDR3 loop reads CASSQGGIGAYNEQFF. CDR3 coding DNA: TGTGCCAGCAGCCAAGGCGGGATAGGCGCCTACAATGAGCAGTTCTTC.

This clone was observed a single time. The rearrangement uses TRBV27 and TRBJ1-1; unclear D gene. The germline V gene has CDR1 MNHEY and CDR2 SMNVEV (reference sequence). The V end lost 6 bases, the J end lost 1 base, and 9 bases lay between the germline ends. CDR3 length: 13 residues. The CDR3 loop is CASRTYTNTEAFF. The DNA of the CDR3 is TGTGCCAGCAGAACATATACGAACACTGAAGCTTTCTTT.

The rearrangement uses TRBV6-5 and TRBJ2-7; 10 nucleotides agree with TRBD1. V trimming: 6 bases; J trimming: 3 bases; junction bases outside the gene matches: 5. The CDR3 is made up of 14 amino acids. CDR1 MNHEY and CDR2 SVGAGI come from the germline V gene. CDR3 sequence (DNA): TGTGCCAGCAGCTCCGGGACAGGGGTCTACGAGCAGTACTTC. This encodes CASSSGTGVYEQYF.

This chain links TRBV28 with TRBJ1-2; D unresolved. V was trimmed by 7 bases and J by 7 bases, leaving 13 bases between them. This CDR3 region has 12 residues. In germline, CDR1 is MDHEN, CDR2 SYDVKM. CDR3 nucleotides: TGTGCCAGCACCCCGTCCGGGTTTGGCTACACCTTC. This codes for CASTPSGFGYTF.

The gene calls are TRBV5-8 and TRBJ1-2, with TRBD1 identical over 12 bases. The J segment lost 4 bases and the V segment lost 4 bases, leaving 5 bases of the junction unmatched. From germline, CDR1 is SGHTS and CDR2 YDEGEE. The CDR3 is made up of 15 amino acids. The CDR3: CASSPGQGALYGYTF. The CDR3 bases are TGTGCCAGCAGCCCGGGACAGGGGGCCCTCTATGGCTACACCTTC.

The CDR3 nucleotides read TGTGCCAGCAGCTTAAGTCAGGGGGGCGAGCAGTACTTC. Protein: CASSLSQGGEQYF. The chain couples TRBV7-3 to TRBJ2-7, with D possibly matching TRBD1 (7 bases). V dropped 1 base and J dropped 6 bases, with 10 bases sitting between them. From germline, CDR1 is SGHTA and CDR2 FQGTGA. This CDR3 contains 13 residues.

This chain links TRBV7-9 with TRBJ1-1; 7 nucleotides match TRBD1. V lost 1 base to trimming and J lost 6 bases; unmatched junction nucleotides: 8. Germline CDR1 SEHNR, CDR2 FQNEAQ (reference sequence). The CDR3 totals 15 residues. This CDR3 reads CASSLGTGGPPEAFF. DNA of the CDR3: TGTGCCAGCAGCTTAGGGACAGGAGGTCCCCCTGAAGCTTTCTTT. Filled out from reference TRBV7-9 and TRBJ1-1, the complete variable domain reads DTGVSQNPRHKITKRGQNVTFRCDPISEHNRLYWYRQTLGQGPEFLTYFQNEAQLEKSRLLSDRFSAERPKGSFSTLEIQRTEQGDSAMYLCASSLGTGGPPEAFFGQGTRLTVV.

The CDR3 region has the DNA TGTGCCAGCAGCCTTACAGGGGCAGATACGCAGTATTTT. Its translation is CASSLTGADTQYF. V gene TRBV7-2 combines with J gene TRBJ2-3; 7 nucleotides agree with TRBD1. The germline V gene has CDR1 SGHTA and CDR2 FQGNSA. The length of the CDR3 is 13 residues. Trimming took 5 bases from V and 4 from J; bases not matched to a gene: 3.

The V call is TRBV7-3, the J call TRBJ2-1, with 13 bases identical to TRBD2. The CDR3 spans 17 residues. V was clipped by 5 bases and J by 7 bases; unmatched bases: 11. Germline V lookup: CDR1 SGHTA, CDR2 FQGTGA. The CDR3 is CASSLTSGRAIGNEQFF. CDR3 coding DNA: TGTGCCAGCAGCCTTACTAGCGGGAGGGCCATCGGGAATGAGCAGTTCTTC.

This clone was recorded a few times. The rearrangement joins TRBV15 to TRBJ1-6, with TRBD1 matching 8 bases. CDR3 length: 16 residues. The junction had 13 bases not matched to a gene; V was cut back by 7 bases and J by 8 bases. The V gene's germline CDR1 is LNHNV and CDR2 YYDKDF (reference sequence). The CDR3 region is CATNLRTGSIHSPLHF. CDR3 DNA sequence: TGTGCCACCAACCTAAGGACAGGGAGTATTCATTCACCCCTCCACTTT.

This chain connects TRBV7-9 to TRBJ1-2, with 10 bases fitting TRBD1. V lost 1 base, J lost 5 bases, and 7 bases stayed unmatched. Germline V lookup: CDR1 SEHNR, CDR2 FQNEAQ (reference sequence). This CDR3 spans 16 amino acids. The CDR3 DNA reads TGTGCCAGCAGCTTAGAGGGAGACAGGGGGCTGTATGGCTACACCTTC. Encoded protein: CASSLEGDRGLYGYTF.